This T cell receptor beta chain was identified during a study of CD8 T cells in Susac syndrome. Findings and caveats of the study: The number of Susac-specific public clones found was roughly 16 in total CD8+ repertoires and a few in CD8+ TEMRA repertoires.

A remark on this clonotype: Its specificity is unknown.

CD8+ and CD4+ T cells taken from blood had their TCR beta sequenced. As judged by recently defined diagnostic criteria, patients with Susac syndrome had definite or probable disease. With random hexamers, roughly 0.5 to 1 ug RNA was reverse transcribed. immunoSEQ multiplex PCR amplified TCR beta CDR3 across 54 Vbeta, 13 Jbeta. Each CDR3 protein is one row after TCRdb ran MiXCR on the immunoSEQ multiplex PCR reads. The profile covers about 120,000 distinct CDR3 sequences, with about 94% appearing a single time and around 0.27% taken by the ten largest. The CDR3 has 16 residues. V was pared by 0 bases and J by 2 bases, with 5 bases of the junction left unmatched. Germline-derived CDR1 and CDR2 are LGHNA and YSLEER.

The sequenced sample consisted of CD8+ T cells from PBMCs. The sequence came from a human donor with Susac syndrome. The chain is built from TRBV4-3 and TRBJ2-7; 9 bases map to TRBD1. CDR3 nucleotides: TGCGCCAGCAGCCAAGATCACGGGACAGGGACCTACGAGCAGTACTTC. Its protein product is CASSQDHGTGTYEQYF.